This entry features one T cell receptor beta chain sequence. This sample was included in a study of blood T cell repertoires in COVID-19. In the authors' workflow: Reference gene primer amplification gave nucleated cell count estimates. Sequencing used immunoSEQ multiplex PCR; TCRdb keeps in-frame clones, though not all of them. Clone size and the V and J calls come from that table; the DNA yielded D and trimming. The repertoire holds 200,000 or so clones, with roughly nine tenths as singletons. CDR1 and CDR2 (germline): KGHDR, SFDVKD. The length of the CDR3 is 17 residues. Trimming removed 3 bases from V and 2 bases from J; junction bases left unmatched: 6. Participants were aged about 18 to 89 years from approximately 25 US areas.

The rearrangement links TRBV24-1 to TRBJ2-3; 11 bases match TRBD2. The clonotype comes from a woman aged 30 to 39 who had recovered from COVID-19. The sequenced sample was PBMCs or T cells enriched from blood (not recorded which). The CDR3 here is CATSDAQLAGVTDTQYF. The CDR3 DNA reads as TGTGCCACCAGTGATGCACAACTAGCGGGGGTCACAGATACGCAGTATTTT.